The source of this T cell receptor beta chain is a study of human T cells and chemical hapten exposure. As for the study in general: 2% DPC was applied to around 2 cm by around 2 cm of upper inner arm skin for sensitization. Upper-back patches of 0.01% DPC were read at 6 days.

There are a few counts of this clonotype. Time point given: patch test 2, 6 weeks after DPC sensitization. Sample treatment: therapeutic diphenylcyclopropenone sensitization with weekly scalp DPC. Total RNA extraction was carried out from unfractionated whole blood. One entry per CDR3 protein results from TCRdb running MiXCR on the RACE reads. Here the sample spans tens of thousands of distinct CDR3 sequences, 8.5% being singletons. The specimen comprised whole blood, sampled in connection with sensitization to the hapten diphenylcyclopropenone (DPC). This TCR was sampled from a woman in her fifties or sixties with alopecia areata. Some clones in this sample may be carry-over from other donors' samples.

The CDR3 spells CASGGVGGYGYTF. The CDR3 DNA is TGTGCCAGCGGGGGAGTGGGAGGCTATGGCTACACCTTC. V and J are TRBV27 and TRBJ1-2; possible D gene TRBD1, 5 bases. The CDR3 runs 13 residues. The germline V gene has CDR1 MNHEY and CDR2 SMNVEV (reference sequence). Trimming removed 8 bases at V and 4 bases at J, with 14 bases between.